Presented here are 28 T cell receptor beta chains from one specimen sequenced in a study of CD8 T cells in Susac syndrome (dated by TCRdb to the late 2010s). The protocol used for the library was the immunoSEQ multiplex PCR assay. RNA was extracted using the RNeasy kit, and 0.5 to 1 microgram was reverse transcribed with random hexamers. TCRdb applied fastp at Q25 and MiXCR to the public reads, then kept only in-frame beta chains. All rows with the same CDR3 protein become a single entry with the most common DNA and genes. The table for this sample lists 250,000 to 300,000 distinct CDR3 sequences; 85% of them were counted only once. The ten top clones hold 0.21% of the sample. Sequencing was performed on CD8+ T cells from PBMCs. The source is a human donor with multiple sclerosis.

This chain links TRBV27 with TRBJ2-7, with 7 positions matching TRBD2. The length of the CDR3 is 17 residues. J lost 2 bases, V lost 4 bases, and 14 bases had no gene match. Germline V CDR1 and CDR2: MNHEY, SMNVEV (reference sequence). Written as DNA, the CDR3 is TGTGCCAGCAGTTGGGGGGGTTGGACTGCTGAACCCTACGAGCAGTACTTC. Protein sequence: CASSWGGWTAEPYEQYF.

Written as DNA, the CDR3 is TGTGCCAGCAGTTATGAGCCGCGGACTAGTCGGGTAGTCACAGATACGCAGTATTTT. It encodes CASSYEPRTSRVVTDTQYF. The genes are TRBV28 and TRBJ2-3; 7 nucleotides align to TRBD2. The germline V gene has CDR1 MDHEN and CDR2 SYDVKM. Trimming at V came to 4 bases and at J to 2 bases, leaving 18 bases not matched to a gene. This CDR3 region has 19 residues.

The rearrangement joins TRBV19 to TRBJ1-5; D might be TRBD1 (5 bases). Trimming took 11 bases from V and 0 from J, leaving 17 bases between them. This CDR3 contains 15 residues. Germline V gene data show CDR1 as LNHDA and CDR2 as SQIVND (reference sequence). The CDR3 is CAGGSAGYSNQPQHF. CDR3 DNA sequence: TGTGCCGGGGGATCCGCAGGCTATAGCAATCAGCCCCAGCATTTT.

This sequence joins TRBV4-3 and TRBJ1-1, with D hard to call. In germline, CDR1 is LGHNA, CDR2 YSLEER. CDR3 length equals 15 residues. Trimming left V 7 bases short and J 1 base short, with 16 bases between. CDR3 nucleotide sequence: TGCGCCAGCACCCAGTTGTACTTAGGGAACACTGAAGCTTTCTTT. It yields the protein CASTQLYLGNTEAFF.

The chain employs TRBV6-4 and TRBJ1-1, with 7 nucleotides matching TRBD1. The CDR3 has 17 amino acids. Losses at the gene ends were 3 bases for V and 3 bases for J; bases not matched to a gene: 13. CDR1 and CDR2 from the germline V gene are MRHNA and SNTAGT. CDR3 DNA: TGTGCCAGCAGTGATGTACAACCTCCGGACAGGTACACTGAAGCTTTCTTT. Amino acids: CASSDVQPPDRYTEAFF.

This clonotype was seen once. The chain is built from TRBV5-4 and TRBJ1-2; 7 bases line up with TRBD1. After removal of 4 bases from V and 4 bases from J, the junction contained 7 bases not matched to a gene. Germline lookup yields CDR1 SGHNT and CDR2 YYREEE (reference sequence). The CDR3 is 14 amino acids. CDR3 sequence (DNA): TGTGCCAGCAGCCTAGACAGGGAGGCCTATGGCTACACCTTC. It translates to CASSLDREAYGYTF.

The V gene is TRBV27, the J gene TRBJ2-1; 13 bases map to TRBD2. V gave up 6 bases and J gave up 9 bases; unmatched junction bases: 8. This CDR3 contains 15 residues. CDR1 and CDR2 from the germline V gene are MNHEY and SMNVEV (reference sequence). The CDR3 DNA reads TGTGCCAGCAGCTACGGGACTAGCGGGATTTTTGAGCAGTTCTTC. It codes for CASSYGTSGIFEQFF.

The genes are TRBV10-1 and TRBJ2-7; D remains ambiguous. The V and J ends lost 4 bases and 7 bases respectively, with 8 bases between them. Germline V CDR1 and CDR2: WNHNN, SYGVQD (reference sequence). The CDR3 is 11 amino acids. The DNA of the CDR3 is TGCGCCAGCAGTGCCATGGGGGAGCAGTACTTC. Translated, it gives CASSAMGEQYF.

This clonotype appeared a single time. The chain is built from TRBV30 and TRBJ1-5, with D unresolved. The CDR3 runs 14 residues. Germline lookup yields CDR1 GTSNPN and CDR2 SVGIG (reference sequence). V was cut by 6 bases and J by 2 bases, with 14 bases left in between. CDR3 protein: CACTTEEGNQPQHF. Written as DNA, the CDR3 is TGTGCCTGCACCACAGAGGAGGGCAATCAGCCCCAGCATTTT.

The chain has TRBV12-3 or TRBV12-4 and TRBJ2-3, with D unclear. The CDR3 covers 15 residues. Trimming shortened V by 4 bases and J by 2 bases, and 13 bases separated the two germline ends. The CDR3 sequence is CASSSGVALTDTQYF. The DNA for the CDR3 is TGTGCCAGCAGTTCGGGCGTGGCCCTCACAGATACGCAGTATTTT.

The CDR3 DNA reads as TGTGCCAGCAGTTACGACCTACTAAGCGGGAGGGCCCCAGATACGCAGTATTTT. This codes for CASSYDLLSGRAPDTQYF. The genes are TRBV12-3 or TRBV12-4 and TRBJ2-3; 10 bases match TRBD2. With V trimmed by 4 bases and J by 4 bases, 14 bases remained unmatched. The CDR3 sequence is 18 residues long.

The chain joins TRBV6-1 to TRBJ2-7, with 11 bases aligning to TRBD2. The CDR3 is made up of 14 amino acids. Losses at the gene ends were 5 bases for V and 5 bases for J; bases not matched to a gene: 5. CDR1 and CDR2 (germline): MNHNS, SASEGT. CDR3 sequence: CASSKLAGVDEQYF. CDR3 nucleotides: TGTGCCAGCAGTAAACTAGCGGGAGTAGACGAGCAGTACTTC.

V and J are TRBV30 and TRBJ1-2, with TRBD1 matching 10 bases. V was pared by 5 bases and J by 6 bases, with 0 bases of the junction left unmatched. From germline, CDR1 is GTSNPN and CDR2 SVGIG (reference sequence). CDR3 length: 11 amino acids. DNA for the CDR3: TGTGCCTGGGGACAGGGGGATGGCTACACCTTC. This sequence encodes CAWGQGDGYTF.

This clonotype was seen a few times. The CDR3 sequence is CASSQKQGGYGYTF. The CDR3 DNA sequence: TGTGCCAGCAGCCAGAAACAGGGCGGCTATGGCTACACCTTC. The rearrangement links TRBV3-1 to TRBJ1-2, with D maybe TRBD1 (6 bases). Trimming pared 3 bases from V and 4 bases from J, leaving 12 bases between. There are 14 residues in the CDR3. Germline V CDR1 and CDR2: LGHDT, YNNKEL (reference sequence).

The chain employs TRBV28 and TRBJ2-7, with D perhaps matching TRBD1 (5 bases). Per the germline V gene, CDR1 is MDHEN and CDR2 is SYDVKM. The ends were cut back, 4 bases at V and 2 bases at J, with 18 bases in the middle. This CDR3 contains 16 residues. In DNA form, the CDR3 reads TGTGCCAGCAGTTACCCCCAGGACAACGGCCCCTACGAGCAGTACTTC. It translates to CASSYPQDNGPYEQYF.

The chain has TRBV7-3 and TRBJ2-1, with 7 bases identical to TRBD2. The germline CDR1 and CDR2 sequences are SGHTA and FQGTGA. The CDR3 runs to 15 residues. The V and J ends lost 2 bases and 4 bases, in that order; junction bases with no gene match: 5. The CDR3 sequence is CASSLGSGVYNEQFF. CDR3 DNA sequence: TGTGCCAGCAGCTTAGGCAGCGGGGTTTACAATGAGCAGTTCTTC.

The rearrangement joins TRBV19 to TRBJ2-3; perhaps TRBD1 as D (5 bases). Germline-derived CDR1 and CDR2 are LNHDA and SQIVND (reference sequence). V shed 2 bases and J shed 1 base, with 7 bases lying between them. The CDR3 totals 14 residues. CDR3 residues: CASSIMTGTDTQYF. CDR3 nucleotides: TGTGCCAGTAGTATAATGACAGGCACAGATACGCAGTATTTT.

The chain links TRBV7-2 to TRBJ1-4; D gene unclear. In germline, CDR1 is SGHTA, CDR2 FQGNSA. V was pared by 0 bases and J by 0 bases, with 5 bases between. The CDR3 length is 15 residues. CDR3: CASSLALTTNEKLFF. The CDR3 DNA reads TGTGCCAGCAGCTTAGCGCTGACAACTAATGAAAAACTGTTTTTT.

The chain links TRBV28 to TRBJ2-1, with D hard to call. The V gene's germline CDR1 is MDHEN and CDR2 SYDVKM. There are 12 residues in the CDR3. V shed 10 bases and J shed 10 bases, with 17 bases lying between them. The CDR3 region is CAIQTSSREQFF. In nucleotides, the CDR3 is TGTGCCATCCAGACTTCATCGAGAGAGCAGTTCTTC.

Here the CDR3 DNA reads TGTGCCAGCAGCTTTCCGGGACAAGGCTACACCTTC. Translation gives CASSFPGQGYTF. This sequence joins TRBV9 and TRBJ1-2, with a tentative D call TRBD1 (6 bases). The V gene lost 4 bases and the J gene lost 8 bases, with 12 bases spanning the gap. The CDR3 runs to 12 residues. Germline assignment: CDR1 SGDLS and CDR2 YYNGEE.

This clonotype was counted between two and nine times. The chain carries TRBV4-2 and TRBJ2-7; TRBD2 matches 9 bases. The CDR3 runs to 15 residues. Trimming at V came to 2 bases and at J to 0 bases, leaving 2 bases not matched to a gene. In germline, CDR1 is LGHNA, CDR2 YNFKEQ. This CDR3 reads CASSQLAGPSYEQYF. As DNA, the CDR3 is TGTGCCAGCAGCCAACTAGCGGGACCCTCCTACGAGCAGTACTTC.

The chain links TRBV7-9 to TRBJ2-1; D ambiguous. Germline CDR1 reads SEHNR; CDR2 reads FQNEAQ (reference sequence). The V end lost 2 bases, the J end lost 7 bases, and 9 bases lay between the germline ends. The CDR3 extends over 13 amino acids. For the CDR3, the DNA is TGTGCCAGCAGCTTACCTGTAGGTAATGAGCAGTTCTTC. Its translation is CASSLPVGNEQFF.

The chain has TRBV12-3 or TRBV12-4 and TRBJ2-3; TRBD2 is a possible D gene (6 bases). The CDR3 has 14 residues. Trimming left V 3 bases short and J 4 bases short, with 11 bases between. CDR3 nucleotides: TGTGCCAGCAGTTTGGCGGGGTACGCAGATACGCAGTATTTT. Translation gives CASSLAGYADTQYF.

The CDR3 region has the DNA TGTGCCAGCAGTTACCCAGTGGCAGTTGCCGGGGAGCTGTTTTTT. Amino acid sequence: CASSYPVAVAGELFF. The chain joins TRBV6-2 or TRBV6-3 to TRBJ2-2; no firm D call. Deletions cut 2 bases from V and 6 bases from J, with 13 bases between. The germline CDR1 and CDR2 sequences are MNHEY and SVGEGT. This CDR3 is 15 amino acids long.

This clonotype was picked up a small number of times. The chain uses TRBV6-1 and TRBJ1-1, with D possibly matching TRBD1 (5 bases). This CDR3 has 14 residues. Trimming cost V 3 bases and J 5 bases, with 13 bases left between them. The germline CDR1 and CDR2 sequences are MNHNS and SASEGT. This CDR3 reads CASSDWAGPTEAFF. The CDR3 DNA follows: TGTGCCAGCAGTGATTGGGCAGGGCCTACTGAAGCTTTCTTT.

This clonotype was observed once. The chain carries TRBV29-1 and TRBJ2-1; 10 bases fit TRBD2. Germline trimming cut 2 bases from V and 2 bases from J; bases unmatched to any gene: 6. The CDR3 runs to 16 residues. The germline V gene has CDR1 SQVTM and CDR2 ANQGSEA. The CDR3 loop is CSVELAGEGAYNEQFF. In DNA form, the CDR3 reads TGCAGCGTTGAACTAGCGGGAGAGGGGGCCTACAATGAGCAGTTCTTC.

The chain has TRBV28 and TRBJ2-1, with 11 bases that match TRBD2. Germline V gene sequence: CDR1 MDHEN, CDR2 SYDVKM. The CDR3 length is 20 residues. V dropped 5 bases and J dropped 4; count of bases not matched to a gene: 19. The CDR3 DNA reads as TGTGCCAGCAGTCAAACGGGCCTACTAGCGGGAGATTACCCTTACAATGAGCAGTTCTTC. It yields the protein CASSQTGLLAGDYPYNEQFF.

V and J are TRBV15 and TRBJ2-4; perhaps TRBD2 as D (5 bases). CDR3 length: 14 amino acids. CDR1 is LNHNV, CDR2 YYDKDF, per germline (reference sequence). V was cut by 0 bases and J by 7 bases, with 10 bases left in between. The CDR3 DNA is TGTGCCACCAGCAGAGATAGGGAGAGGAACATTCAGTACTTC. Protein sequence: CATSRDRERNIQYF.